The clone carrying this TCR beta chain was detected many times. Antigen specificity is unknown. This sample stems from a study of CD8+CD57+ T cells in acquired aplastic anemia. Overall study: The study obtained an average of approximately 3 ug of DNA from sorted CD4+ and CD8+ cells.

The study, taken as a whole, reports: Roughly 30 was the count of CD8+ CDR3 sequences that patients shared with controls.

Previously, flow cytometry had revealed CD8+CD57+ cell expansion in the patients chosen for sequencing. Severe acquired aplastic anemia affected all patients. Patients were untreated when blood was sampled. Trimming shortened V by 4 bases and J by 0 bases, and 10 bases separated the two germline ends. The CDR3 contains 14 residues. In germline, CDR1 is WSHSY, CDR2 SAAADI. The study profiled TCR beta VDJ and CDR3 using genomic DNA as template. MiXCR, applied by TCRdb to the reads, yields one record per CDR3 protein. The table has 400,000 to 600,000 distinct CDR3 sequences, more than 25% seen once. The sequenced sample consisted of sorted CD4+, CD8+, or CD8+CD57+ T cells (not recorded which) from PBMCs. The chain combines TRBV10-2 with TRBJ2-7, with D unresolved. The TCR originated in a human donor with aplastic anemia. In DNA, the CDR3 is TGCGCCAGCAGTGCATTGGCTACCTCCTACGAGCAGTACTTC. The encoded protein is CASSALATSYEQYF.